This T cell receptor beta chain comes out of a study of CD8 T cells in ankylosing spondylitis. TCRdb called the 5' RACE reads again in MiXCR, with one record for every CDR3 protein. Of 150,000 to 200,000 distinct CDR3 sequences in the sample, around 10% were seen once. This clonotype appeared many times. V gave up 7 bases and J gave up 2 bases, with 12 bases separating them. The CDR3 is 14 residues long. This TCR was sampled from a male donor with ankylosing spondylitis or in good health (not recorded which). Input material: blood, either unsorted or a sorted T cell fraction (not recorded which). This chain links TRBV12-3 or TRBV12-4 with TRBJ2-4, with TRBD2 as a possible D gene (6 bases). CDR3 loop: CASTSGGTKNIQYF. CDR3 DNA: TGTGCCAGCACCTCCGGGGGTACCAAAAACATTCAGTACTTC.